These 20 T cell receptor beta chains originate from one sample sequenced in a study of blood T cell repertoires in COVID-19. The assay was immunoSEQ multiplex PCR, and TCRdb's table has in-frame clones only and misses some. The table lists under 75,000 clones, more than 60% of them singletons. The specimen was peripheral blood. Every receptor here comes from a man aged 55 to 70 with acute or convalescent COVID-19.

V and J are TRBV28 and TRBJ1-5; no reliable D call. The V gene's germline CDR1 is MDHEN and CDR2 SYDVKM. This CDR3 is 12 amino acids long. With 8 bases removed from V and 3 bases from J, the gap between germline ends came to 8 bases. CDR3 DNA: TGTGCCAGCTTAGCACCCAATCAGCCCCAGCATTTT. Translated, it gives CASLAPNQPQHF. Supplemented by reference TRBV28 and TRBJ1-5, the full variable domain reads DVKVTQSSRYLVKRTGEKVFLECVQDMDHENMFWYRQDPGLGLRLIYFSYDVKMKEKGDIPEGYSVSREKKERFSLILESASTNQTSMYLCASLAPNQPQHFGDGTRLSIL.

The CDR3 nucleotides read TGTGCCAGTTCTTATCAACCCTCAACTGCCTGGGCTCAAGAGACCCAGTACTTC. Translated, it gives CASSYQPSTAWAQETQYF. The chain couples TRBV19 to TRBJ2-5; D gene ambiguous. Trimming took 8 bases from V and 2 from J, leaving 27 bases between them. CDR3 length: 18 residues. Germline CDR1 reads LNHDA; CDR2 reads SQIVND (reference sequence). Complete variable domain (other parts from reference TRBV19 and TRBJ2-5): DGGITQSPKYLFRKEGQNVTLSCEQNLNHDAMYWYRQDPGQGLRLIYYSQIVNDFQKGDIAEGYSVSREKKESFPLTVTSAQKNPTAFYLCASSYQPSTAWAQETQYFGPGTRLLVL.

This chain links TRBV5-4 with TRBJ2-5, with 7 bases fitting TRBD2. CDR1 is SGHNT and CDR2 is YYREEE in the germline V gene (reference sequence). Losses at the gene ends were 0 bases for V and 5 bases for J; bases not matched to a gene: 7. CDR3 length: 15 residues. The CDR3 DNA reads TGTGCCAGCAGCTTGGAACGCGGGGGTGCGGAGACCCAGTACTTC. This sequence encodes CASSLERGGAETQYF.

V gene TRBV29-1 combines with J gene TRBJ1-4; TRBD1 is a possible D gene (6 bases). The germline gives CDR1 SQVTM, CDR2 ANQGSEA. Trimming took 7 bases from V and 5 from J, leaving 17 bases between them. The CDR3 runs to 14 residues. CDR3 DNA: TGCAGCGCCGGCGGACAGAATGCAAATGAAAAACTGTTTTTT. This codes for CSAGGQNANEKLFF.

This clone showed up just a few times. The rearrangement links TRBV4-2 to TRBJ1-5; no clear D. V was trimmed by 0 bases and J by 7 bases, leaving 13 bases between them. The length of the CDR3 is 15 residues. Germline V gene sequence: CDR1 LGHNA, CDR2 YNFKEQ. The CDR3 region is CASSQDAAGKQPQHF. In DNA form, the CDR3 reads TGTGCCAGCAGCCAAGATGCGGCGGGAAAGCAGCCCCAGCATTTT.

This chain uses TRBV10-2 with TRBJ2-1, with 11 bases matching TRBD2. CDR1 WSHSY and CDR2 SAAADI come from the germline V gene. J lost 1 base, V lost 6 bases, and 2 bases had no gene match. CDR3 length: 15 residues. CDR3 sequence reads: CASRWTSGSYNEQFF. The CDR3 coding sequence is TGCGCCAGCAGGTGGACTAGCGGGTCCTACAATGAGCAGTTCTTC.

The V call is TRBV10-3, the J call TRBJ2-2; 8 bases agree with TRBD2. The germline CDR1 and CDR2 sequences are ENHRY and SYGVKD. CDR3 length: 21 residues. V dropped 3 bases and J dropped 0; count of bases not matched to a gene: 18. This CDR3 is CAISDMVAGGTLNANTGELFF. CDR3 coding DNA: TGTGCCATCAGTGATATGGTGGCGGGGGGTACCTTAAACGCGAACACCGGGGAGCTGTTTTTT.

This chain links TRBV3-1 (or the pseudogene TRBV3-2) with TRBJ2-1; no definite D call. The CDR3 has 16 residues. V gave up 0 bases and J gave up 0 bases, with 9 bases separating them. Germline values: CDR1 LGHDT, CDR2 YNNKEL (reference sequence). The CDR3: CASSQDAESSYNEQFF. Here the CDR3 DNA reads TGTGCCAGCAGCCAAGATGCCGAGAGCTCCTACAATGAGCAGTTCTTC.

The chain carries TRBV5-1 and TRBJ2-5; D ambiguous. Between the trimmed V and J ends, which lost 0 bases and 4 bases, there was a span of 7 bases. Germline assignment: CDR1 SGHRS and CDR2 YFSETQ. There are 13 residues in the CDR3. CDR3 bases: TGCGCCAGCAGCTTGGACGTCGGAGAGACCCAGTACTTC. Protein product: CASSLDVGETQYF. Drawing the rest from reference TRBV5-1 and TRBJ2-5, the complete variable domain is KAGVTQTPRYLIKTRGQQVTLSCSPISGHRSVSWYQQTPGQGLQFLFEYFSETQRNKGNFPGRFSGRQFSNSRSEMNVSTLELGDSALYLCASSLDVGETQYFGPGTRLLVL.

The V gene is TRBV3-1 (or the pseudogene TRBV3-2), the J gene TRBJ2-3; a possible D gene is TRBD2 (6 bases). The CDR3 spans 17 residues. Trimming pared 4 bases from V and 0 bases from J, leaving 17 bases between. The germline V gene encodes CDR1 LGHDT and CDR2 YNNKEL (reference sequence). This CDR3 is CASSLIQAGFSTDTQYF. DNA of the CDR3: TGTGCCAGCAGCCTGATCCAGGCGGGGTTTAGCACAGATACGCAGTATTTT.

There are a few counts of this clone. An end of the junction does not agree with germline; a read error may underlie this. The chain joins TRBV9 to TRBJ1-6; weak D call: TRBD1 (5 bases). Germline V lookup: CDR1 SGDLS, CDR2 YYNGEE. This CDR3 comprises 9 residues. The CDR3: CASSRDSPF. Here the CDR3 DNA reads TGTGCCAGCAGCCGGGACTCACCCTTT.

V usage is TRBV2 and J usage is TRBJ2-3; 13 positions match TRBD2. V gave up 0 bases and J gave up 13 bases; unmatched junction bases: 7. The V gene's germline CDR1 is SNHLY and CDR2 FYNNEI. The CDR3 extends over 15 amino acids. In DNA, the CDR3 is TGTGCCAGCAGTGAAGCGGGGACTAGCGGGATCGCTGAGTATTTT. Translating gives CASSEAGTSGIAEYF.

CDR3 loop: CASSKQLEGQGDTQYF. For the CDR3, the DNA is TGTGCCAGTAGTAAACAGCTGGAGGGCCAAGGTGATACGCAGTATTTT. J is TRBJ2-3 and V is TRBV19; possibly TRBD2 for D (6 bases). V lost 4 bases, J lost 6 bases, and 20 bases lay in between. This CDR3 is built from 16 residues. Germline CDR1 and CDR2: LNHDA and SQIVND (reference sequence).

This chain links TRBV5-1 with TRBJ2-6, with 8 bases identical to TRBD1. The V gene's germline CDR1 is SGHRS and CDR2 YFSETQ. After removal of 3 bases from V and 0 bases from J, the junction contained 8 bases not matched to a gene. The CDR3 contains 18 residues. CDR3 nucleotide sequence: TGCGCCAGCAGCTCCTTGACAGGGGCGAGCTCTGGGGCCAACGTCCTGACTTTC. Protein: CASSSLTGASSGANVLTF.

This chain connects TRBV5-4 to TRBJ2-5, with D tentatively TRBD2 (6 bases). The CDR3 sequence is 13 residues long. Germline lookup yields CDR1 SGHNT and CDR2 YYREEE (reference sequence). V was pared by 2 bases and J by 2 bases, with 7 bases between. The CDR3 loop reads CASSFRGQETQYF. CDR3 bases: TGTGCCAGCAGCTTTCGGGGGCAAGAGACCCAGTACTTC. The entire variable domain, with the rest obtained from reference TRBV5-4 and TRBJ2-5, is as follows: ETGVTQSPTHLIKTRGQQVTLRCSSQSGHNTVSWYQQALGQGPQFIFQYYREEENGRGNFPPRFSGLQFPNYSSELNVNALELDDSALYLCASSFRGQETQYFGPGTRLLVL.

By share, this clone counts as medium-sized. The rearrangement uses TRBV7-9 and TRBJ1-2; unclear D gene. Germline CDR1 and CDR2: SEHNR and FQNEAQ (reference sequence). This CDR3 region has 13 residues. V was shortened by 6 bases and J by 4 bases, with 12 bases between the two germline ends. CDR3 in amino acids: CASSLDFLYGYTF. CDR3 coding DNA: TGTGCCAGCAGTCTCGACTTTCTCTATGGCTACACCTTC.

This clone was seen once. This chain uses TRBV10-3 with TRBJ2-7, with TRBD1 as a possible D gene (7 bases). The CDR3 contains 15 residues. Trimming shortened V by 3 bases and J by 2 bases, and 14 bases separated the two germline ends. Germline V gives CDR1 ENHRY, CDR2 SYGVKD. CDR3 sequence (DNA): TGTGCCATCAGTGACGGACAGGCGGGGCCCTACGAGCAGTACTTC. Protein sequence: CAISDGQAGPYEQYF.

V and J are TRBV29-1 and TRBJ1-2; the match to TRBD1 covers 9 bases. In germline, CDR1 is SQVTM, CDR2 ANQGSEA. The trim removed 6 bases at V and 3 bases at J, leaving 11 bases unmatched. The CDR3 has 15 residues. CDR3 in amino acids: CSVTPGQGADYGYTF. The DNA for the CDR3 is TGCAGCGTAACGCCGGGACAGGGTGCGGACTATGGCTACACCTTC.

The chain links TRBV7-2 to TRBJ1-1; D is ambiguous. The CDR3 extends over 14 amino acids. The V end lost 5 bases, the J end lost 1 base, and 11 bases lay between the germline ends. Per germline, CDR1 SGHTA and CDR2 FQGNSA. CDR3 protein: CASSKGGRNTEAFF. The CDR3 DNA is TGTGCCAGCAGCAAGGGTGGGAGGAACACTGAAGCTTTCTTT.

Concerning this clone: Mismatch with germline at one junction end may stem from a read error. The chain is built from TRBV3-1 (or the pseudogene TRBV3-2) and TRBJ2-3; TRBD2 aligns across 11 bases. CDR3 length: 17 residues. The germline V gene has CDR1 LGHDT and CDR2 YNNKEL (reference sequence). CDR3 sequence reads: CASSQEFPGTSGDAQYF. The CDR3 coding sequence is TGTGCCAGCAGCCAAGAATTCCCCGGGACTAGCGGAGATGCGCAGTATTTT.